A selection of T cell receptor beta chains follows, all from one sample in a study of blood T cell repertoires in COVID-19. Assay: immunoSEQ multiplex PCR; the TCRdb copy retains only in-frame clones and omits some. The sample lists 200,000 to 250,000 clones, 70% to 90% occurring once. The sequenced sample consisted of PBMCs or T cells enriched from blood (not recorded which). Receptor source: a man aged 25-40 years who had recovered from COVID-19. The conserved cysteine and the conserved F or W are not part of the CDR3 here. Fields, in order: J gene, V gene, CDR3 protein.

TRBJ1-4,TRBV27,ASSRIQGAQANEKLF
TRBJ2-3,TRBV15,ATSRDQGMDTQY
TRBJ2-7,TRBV5-4,ASSLGGAPYEQY
TRBJ1-2,TRBV25-1,ASSETGGGYGYT
TRBJ1-5,TRBV6-2/TRBV6-3,ASSPQGWDQPQH
TRBJ1-2,TRBV28,ASNPREGASYT
TRBJ2-5,TRBV27,ASSLREGETQY
TRBJ1-1,TRBV6-5,ASSYDGGRRNTEAF
TRBJ1-1,TRBV28,ASGVPDRNTEAF
TRBJ1-5,TRBV7-9,ASSFGSSNQPQH
TRBJ1-5,TRBV6-5,ASSQQGGGNQPQH
TRBJ2-2,TRBV7-9,ASSSRGREDLISPGELF
TRBJ2-2,TRBV7-9,ASSATVDTGELF
TRBJ2-7,TRBV3-1/TRBV3-2,ASTQHEGQAIYEQY
TRBJ2-6,TRBV28,ASRIGDRASYSGANVLT
TRBJ1-1,TRBV30,AWSSNRPMNTEAF
TRBJ2-7,TRBV3-1/TRBV3-2,ASSPVSGNYEQY
TRBJ2-5,TRBV4-3,ASSQDWGGRTGGETQY
TRBJ2-5,TRBV7-8,ASSLGLVGSETQY
TRBJ1-1,TRBV7-8,ASSSRGDMNTEAF
TRBJ2-5,TRBV7-9,ASSSLQTPH
TRBJ2-7,TRBV4-2,ASSQDGGGPSYEQY
TRBJ1-5,TRBV2,ASLGDRSNQPQH
TRBJ1-1,TRBV2,ASQGQGTWEAF
TRBJ1-5,TRBV2,ASSAAGQGYQPQH
TRBJ1-1,TRBV28,ASSLGDRLNTEAF
TRBJ2-3,TRBV20-1,SASHSRGLAGVVDTQY
TRBJ2-7,TRBV5-4,ASSLDPAGAYEQY
TRBJ1-2,TRBV4-3,ASSQDQALGTGSSYGYT
TRBJ1-1,TRBV15,ATSPRGNTEAF
TRBJ2-7,TRBV9,ASSPPGNYEQY
TRBJ1-6,TRBV4-2,ASSQERQGLYSPLH
TRBJ2-1,TRBV7-2,ASSTSGGAITEQF
TRBJ1-1,TRBV5-1,ASSAVPGQGEAF
TRBJ1-6,TRBV27,ASRAGGAYNSPLH
TRBJ1-2,TRBV12-3/TRBV12-4,ASSPGDRWD
TRBJ1-2,TRBV9,ASRGRGGGYT
TRBJ1-2,TRBV28,ASSLLRAGGYGYT
TRBJ1-1,TRBV19,ASREHPKGGVNTEAF
TRBJ2-3,TRBV30,AWATGQDTQY
TRBJ2-7,TRBV27,ASRPMHRGLANYEQY
TRBJ2-2,TRBV11-2,ASSTGGPTGELF
TRBJ1-5,TRBV6-5,ASSSDRGQNQPQH
TRBJ1-2,TRBV28,ASSTRLSGFGYT
TRBJ2-5,TRBV7-2,ASSPLGGSGVGSETQY
TRBJ1-2,TRBV4-1,ASSPSLTGMNYGYT